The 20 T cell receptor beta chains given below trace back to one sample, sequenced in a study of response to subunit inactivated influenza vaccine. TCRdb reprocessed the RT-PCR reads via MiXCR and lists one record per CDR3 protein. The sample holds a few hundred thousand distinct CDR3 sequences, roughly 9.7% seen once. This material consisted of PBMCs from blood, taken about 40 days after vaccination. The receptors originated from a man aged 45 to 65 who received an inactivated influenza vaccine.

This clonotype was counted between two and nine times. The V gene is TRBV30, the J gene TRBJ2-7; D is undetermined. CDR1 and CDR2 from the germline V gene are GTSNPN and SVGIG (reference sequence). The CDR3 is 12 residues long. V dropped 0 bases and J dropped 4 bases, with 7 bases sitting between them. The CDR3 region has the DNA TGTGCCTGGAGTGTCCAGAGTTACGAGCAGTACTTC. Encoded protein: CAWSVQSYEQYF.

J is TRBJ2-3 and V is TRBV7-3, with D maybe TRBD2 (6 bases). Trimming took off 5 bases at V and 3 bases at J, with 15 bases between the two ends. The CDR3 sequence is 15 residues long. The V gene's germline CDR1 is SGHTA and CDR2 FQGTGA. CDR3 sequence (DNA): TGTGCCAGCAGCCCGGGAGTGTTTGGTACAGATACGCAGTATTTT. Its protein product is CASSPGVFGTDTQYF. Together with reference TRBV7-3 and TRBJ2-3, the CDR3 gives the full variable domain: GAGVSQTPSNKVTEKGKYVELRCDPISGHTALYWYRQSLGQGPEFLIYFQGTGAADDSGLPNDRFFAVRPEGSVSTLKIQRTERGDSAVYLCASSPGVFGTDTQYFGPGTRLTVL.

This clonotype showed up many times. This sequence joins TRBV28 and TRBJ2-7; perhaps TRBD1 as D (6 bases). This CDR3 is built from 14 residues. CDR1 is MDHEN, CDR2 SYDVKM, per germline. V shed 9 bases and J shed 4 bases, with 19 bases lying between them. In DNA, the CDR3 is TGTGCCAGTTCCCGTTGGACAGCGATTTACGAGCAGTACTTC. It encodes CASSRWTAIYEQYF.

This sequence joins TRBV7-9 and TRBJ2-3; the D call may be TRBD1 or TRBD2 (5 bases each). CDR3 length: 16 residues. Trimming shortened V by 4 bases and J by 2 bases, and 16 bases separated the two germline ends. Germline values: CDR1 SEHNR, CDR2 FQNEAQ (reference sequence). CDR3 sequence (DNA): TGTGCCAGCAGCTACCCCACGGGACCAAACACAGATACGCAGTATTTT. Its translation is CASSYPTGPNTDTQYF.

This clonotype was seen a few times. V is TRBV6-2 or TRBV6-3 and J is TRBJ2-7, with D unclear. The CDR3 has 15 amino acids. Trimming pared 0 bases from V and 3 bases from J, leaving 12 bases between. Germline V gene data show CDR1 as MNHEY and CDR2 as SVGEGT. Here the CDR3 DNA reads TGTGCCAGCAGTTACTCGGTCTTGGCAGTCTACGAGCAGTACTTC. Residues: CASSYSVLAVYEQYF.

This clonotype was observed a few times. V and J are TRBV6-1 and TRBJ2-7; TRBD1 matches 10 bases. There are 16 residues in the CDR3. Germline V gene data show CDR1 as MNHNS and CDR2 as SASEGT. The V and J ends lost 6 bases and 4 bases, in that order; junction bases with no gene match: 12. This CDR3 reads CASRTGTGVLGYEQYF. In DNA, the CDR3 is TGTGCCAGCAGAACCGGGACAGGGGTACTGGGGTACGAGCAGTACTTC.

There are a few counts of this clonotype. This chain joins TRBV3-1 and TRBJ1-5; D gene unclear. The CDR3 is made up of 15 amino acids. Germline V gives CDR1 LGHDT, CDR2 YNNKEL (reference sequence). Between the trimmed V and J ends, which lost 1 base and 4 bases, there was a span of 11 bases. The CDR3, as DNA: TGTGCCAGCAGCCAAGGGCCGGGGAAAAATCAGCCCCAGCATTTT. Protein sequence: CASSQGPGKNQPQHF.

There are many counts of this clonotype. CDR3 residues: CASSNRSSYNEQFF. The CDR3 DNA sequence: TGTGCGTCTTCAAACAGGAGCTCCTACAATGAGCAGTTCTTC. The V call is TRBV25-1, the J call TRBJ2-1; TRBD1 might be the D (5 bases). The CDR3 covers 14 residues. The V gene's germline CDR1 is MGHDK and CDR2 SYGVNS. Together with reference TRBV25-1 and TRBJ2-1, the CDR3 gives the full variable domain: EADIYQTPRYLVIGTGKKITLECSQTMGHDKMYWYQQDPGMELHLIHYSYGVNSTEKGDLSSESTVSRIRTEHFPLTLESARPSHTSQYLCASSNRSSYNEQFFGPGTRLTVL.

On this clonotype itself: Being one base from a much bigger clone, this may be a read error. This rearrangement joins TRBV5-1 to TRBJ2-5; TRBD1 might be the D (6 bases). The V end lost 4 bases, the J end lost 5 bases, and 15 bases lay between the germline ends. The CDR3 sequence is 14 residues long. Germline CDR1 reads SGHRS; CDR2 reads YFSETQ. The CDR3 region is CASSIRGKGETQYF. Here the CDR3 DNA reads TGCGCCAGCAGCATCAGGGGAAAGGGCGAGACCCAGTACTTC.

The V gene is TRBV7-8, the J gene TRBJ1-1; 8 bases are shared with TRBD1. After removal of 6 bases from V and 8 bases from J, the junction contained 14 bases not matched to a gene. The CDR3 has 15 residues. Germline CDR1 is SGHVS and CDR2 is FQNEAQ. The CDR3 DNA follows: TGTGCCAGCAGTTACAGGGGGGCGGGAAAACTCGAAGCTTTCTTT. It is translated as CASSYRGAGKLEAFF.

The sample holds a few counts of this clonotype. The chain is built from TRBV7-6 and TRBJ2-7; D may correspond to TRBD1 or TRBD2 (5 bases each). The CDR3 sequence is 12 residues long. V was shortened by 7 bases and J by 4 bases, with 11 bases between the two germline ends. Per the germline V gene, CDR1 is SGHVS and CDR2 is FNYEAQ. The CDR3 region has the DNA TGTGCCAGCACGAACGGGGCATACGAGCAGTACTTC. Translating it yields CASTNGAYEQYF.

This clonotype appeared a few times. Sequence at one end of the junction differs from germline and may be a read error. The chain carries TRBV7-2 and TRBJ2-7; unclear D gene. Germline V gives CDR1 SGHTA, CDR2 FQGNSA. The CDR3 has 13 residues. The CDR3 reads CASSSDGSYGQYF. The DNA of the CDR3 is TGTGCCAGCAGCTCGGACGGATCCTACGGGCAGTACTTC.

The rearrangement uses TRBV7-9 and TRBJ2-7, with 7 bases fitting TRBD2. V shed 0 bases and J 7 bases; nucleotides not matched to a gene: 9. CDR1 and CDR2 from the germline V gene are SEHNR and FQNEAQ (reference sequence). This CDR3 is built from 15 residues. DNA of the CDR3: TGTGCCAGCAGCTTAGCGCTCGCGGGAGATAGGGAGCAGTACTTC. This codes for CASSLALAGDREQYF.

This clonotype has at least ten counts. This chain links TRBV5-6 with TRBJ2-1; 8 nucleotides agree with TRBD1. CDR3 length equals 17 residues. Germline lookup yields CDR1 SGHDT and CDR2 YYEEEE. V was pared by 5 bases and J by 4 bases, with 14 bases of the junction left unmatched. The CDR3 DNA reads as TGTGCCAGCAGTTACACACTGGACAGGGTACGTTACAATGAGCAGTTCTTC. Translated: CASSYTLDRVRYNEQFF.

CDR3: CAISESVSQDTQYF. In DNA form, the CDR3 reads TGTGCCATCAGTGAGTCGGTTAGCCAAGATACGCAGTATTTT. The chain employs TRBV10-3 and TRBJ2-3; D is uncertain. Trimming removed 0 bases from V and 5 bases from J, with 9 bases in between. The CDR3 runs 14 residues. The germline gives CDR1 ENHRY, CDR2 SYGVKD.

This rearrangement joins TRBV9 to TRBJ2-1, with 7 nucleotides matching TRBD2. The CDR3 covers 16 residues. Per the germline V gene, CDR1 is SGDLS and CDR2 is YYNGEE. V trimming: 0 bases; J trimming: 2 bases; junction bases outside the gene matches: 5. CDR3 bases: TGTGCCAGCAGCGTAGCTAGCGGAACGGCCTACAATGAGCAGTTCTTC. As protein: CASSVASGTAYNEQFF. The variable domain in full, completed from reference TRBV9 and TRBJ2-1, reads DSGVTQTPKHLITATGQRVTLRCSPRSGDLSVYWYQQSLDQGLQFLIQYYNGEERAKGNILERFSAQQFPDLHSELNLSSLELGDSALYFCASSVASGTAYNEQFFGPGTRLTVL.

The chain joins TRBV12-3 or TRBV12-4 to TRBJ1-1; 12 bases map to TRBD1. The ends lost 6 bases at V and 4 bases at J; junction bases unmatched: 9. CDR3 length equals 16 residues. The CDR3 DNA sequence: TGTGCCAGCAGACCCGGGACAGGGGGCTTCGGCACTGAAGCTTTCTTT. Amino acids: CASRPGTGGFGTEAFF.

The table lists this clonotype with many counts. CDR3: CASTERQGWTEAFF. DNA of the CDR3: TGTGCCAGCACCGAAAGACAGGGGTGGACTGAAGCTTTCTTT. The chain uses TRBV6-1 and TRBJ1-1, with 8 positions matching TRBD1. This CDR3 comprises 14 residues. Looked up from germline, CDR1 is MNHNS and CDR2 is SASEGT. With V trimmed by 7 bases and J by 5 bases, 9 bases remained unmatched.

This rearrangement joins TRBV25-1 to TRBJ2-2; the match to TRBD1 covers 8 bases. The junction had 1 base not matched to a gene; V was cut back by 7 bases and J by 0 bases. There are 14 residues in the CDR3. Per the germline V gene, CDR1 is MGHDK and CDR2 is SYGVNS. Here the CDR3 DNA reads TGTGCCAGCAAGGACAGGGCGAACACCGGGGAGCTGTTTTTT. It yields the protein CASKDRANTGELFF.

The DNA for the CDR3 is TGTGCCAGCAGCGCAGGACAGGGATTTGGAAACACCATATATTTT. The encoded protein is CASSAGQGFGNTIYF. V usage is TRBV6-1 and J usage is TRBJ1-3; 8 bases match TRBD1. This CDR3 spans 15 amino acids. Germline V CDR1 and CDR2: MNHNS, SASEGT. J gave up 3 bases and V 6 bases, and 7 bases lay outside the gene matches.